Sequencing of this T cell receptor beta chain was carried out in a study of CD8+CD57+ T cells in acquired aplastic anemia. Study background: Sorted CD4+ plus CD8+ cells gave DNA averaging about 3.2 ug. Findings and limits, study-wide: The study identified under 30 CD8+ CDR3 sequences shared by patients and controls. Patients showed no significant difference from controls in CD8+ Simpson's diversity.

The use of genomic DNA as template underpinned the TCR beta VDJ and CDR3 profiling. In TCRdb, the reads were re-called with MiXCR into one record per CDR3 protein. The data contain tens of thousands of distinct CDR3 sequences, about 54% of them singletons. Regarding this clonotype: Its antigen is currently unknown.

Sequences were obtained from sorted CD4+, CD8+, or CD8+CD57+ T cells (not recorded which) from PBMCs. The TCR sequence derives from a human donor in good health, serving as a control.

CDR3 loop: CASRDDRAGYTEKLFF. The CDR3 nucleotides are TGTGCCAGCAGGGACGACAGGGCCGGGTACACTGAAAAACTGTTTTTT. This sequence joins TRBV2 and TRBJ1-4, with 7 bases fitting TRBD1. Per the germline V gene, CDR1 is SNHLY and CDR2 is FYNNEI. Losses at the gene ends were 6 bases for V and 7 bases for J; bases not matched to a gene: 14. The CDR3 has 16 amino acids.